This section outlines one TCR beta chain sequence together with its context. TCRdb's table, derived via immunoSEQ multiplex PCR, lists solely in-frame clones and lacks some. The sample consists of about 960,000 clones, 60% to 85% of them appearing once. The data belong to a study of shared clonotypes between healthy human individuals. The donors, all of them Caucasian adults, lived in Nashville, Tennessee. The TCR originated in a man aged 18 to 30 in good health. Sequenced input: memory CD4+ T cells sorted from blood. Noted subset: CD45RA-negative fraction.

The CDR3 spells CASIGLAGVYEQYF. In nucleotides, the CDR3 is TGTGCCAGCATAGGACTAGCGGGAGTCTACGAGCAGTACTTC. V and J are TRBV2 and TRBJ2-7, with TRBD2 identical over 13 bases. The CDR3 covers 14 residues. V dropped 7 bases and J dropped 3; count of bases not matched to a gene: 3. The V gene's germline CDR1 is SNHLY and CDR2 FYNNEI. Combining the CDR3 with reference TRBV2 and TRBJ2-7 gives the whole variable domain EPEVTQTPSHQVTQMGQEVILRCVPISNHLYFYWYRQILGQKVEFLVSFYNNEISEKSEIFDDQFSVERPDGSNFTLKIRSTKLEDSAMYFCASIGLAGVYEQYFGPGTRLTVT.